This T cell receptor (beta chain) was captured in a study of T cells in tuberculosis. About the research overall: T cells were selected with CD1B tetramers loaded with glucose monomycolate. IGRA-negative adolescents, IGRA-positive adolescents with latent tuberculosis and adults with active tuberculosis formed this South African cohort.

Worth noting for this clone: What it recognizes is unknown.

Trimming left V 3 bases short and J 4 bases short, with 7 bases between. The CDR3 has 12 amino acids. Germline CDR1 reads MDHEN; CDR2 reads SYDVKM. Method: immunoSEQ multiplex PCR; TCRdb's copy keeps in-frame clones and lacks some. The top ten hold 2.2% of the sample, which has roughly 33,000 clones, roughly nine tenths seen once. General study points: Using the GMM-specific repertoire gave about 84% accuracy versus over 60% with motifs.

Unsorted cryopreserved PBMC were sequenced, averaging roughly 100,000 T cells per clinical donor. This receptor was obtained from a donor between 10 and 35 years old with latent tuberculosis or without tuberculosis infection. J is TRBJ2-7 and V is TRBV28; a weak D match, TRBD2 (5 bases). The sequenced material came from PBMCs. The CDR3 nucleotides read TGTGCCAGCAGTTTGGAGGAGTACGAGCAGTACTTC. It encodes CASSLEEYEQYF.